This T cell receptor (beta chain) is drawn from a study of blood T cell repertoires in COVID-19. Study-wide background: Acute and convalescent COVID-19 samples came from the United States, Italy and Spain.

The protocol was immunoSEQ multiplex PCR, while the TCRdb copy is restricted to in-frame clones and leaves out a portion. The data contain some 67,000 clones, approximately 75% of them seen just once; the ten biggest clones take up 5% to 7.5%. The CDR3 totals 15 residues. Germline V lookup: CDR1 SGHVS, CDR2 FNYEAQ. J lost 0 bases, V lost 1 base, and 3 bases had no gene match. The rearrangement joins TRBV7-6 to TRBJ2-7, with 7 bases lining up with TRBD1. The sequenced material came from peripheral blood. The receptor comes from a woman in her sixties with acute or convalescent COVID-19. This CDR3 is CASSLDGTDSYEQYF. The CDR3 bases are TGTGCCAGCAGCTTAGATGGGACAGACTCCTACGAGCAGTACTTC.